This TCR beta chain was profiled in a study of CD8 T cells in ankylosing spondylitis. Trimming left V 0 bases short and J 8 bases short, with 9 bases between. This CDR3 has 14 amino acids. Germline V gene sequence: CDR1 SGDLS, CDR2 YYNGEE. Quantitative 5'-RACE with molecular barcodes generated TCR beta libraries. TCRdb used MiXCR to reprocess the 5' RACE reads, holding one entry per CDR3 protein. The profile covers approximately 43,000 distinct CDR3 sequences, with just under 4% appearing a single time and 4% taken by the ten largest. Findings of the study overall: The authors found the disease-linked clones to be CD8+ and relatively rare in peripheral blood. The study identified a TCR beta motif of roughly eight highly homologous variants that appeared characteristic of ankylosing spondylitis blood. Matched synovial fluid from ankylosing spondylitis patients was reported to be enriched for disease-linked clones.

This clonotype was counted ten times or more. Its specificity is not known. The chain is built from TRBV9 and TRBJ1-6; D not resolved. This receptor was identified in a female donor with ankylosing spondylitis or in good health (not recorded which). Sequenced sample: blood, either unsorted or a sorted T cell fraction (not recorded which). Written as DNA, the CDR3 is TGTGCCAGCAGCGTAGTGGGCAGTTATTCACCCCTCCACTTT. Amino acids: CASSVVGSYSPLHF.